This TCR beta chain was sequenced in a study of shared clonotypes between healthy human individuals. With regard to this clone: Antigen unknown.

Healthy adults negative for HIV, lacking recent acute infections or vaccinations, served as donors. In germline, CDR1 is MNHEY, CDR2 SVGAGI. This CDR3 is built from 15 residues. Trimming removed 0 bases at V and 7 bases at J, with 16 bases between. Several immunoSEQ 96-well plates shared each subset's DNA, each plate a replicate. TCRdb's table, derived via immunoSEQ multiplex PCR, lists solely in-frame clones and lacks some. The sample includes roughly 1,000,000 clones, roughly 74% of them seen just once. Regarding the study as a whole: Naive subsets generally exceeded memory subsets in estimated richness.

The V gene is TRBV6-5, the J gene TRBJ2-7, with TRBD1 as a possible D gene (5 bases). The source material was memory CD4+ T cells from PBMCs. Subset denoted: CD45RA-negative fraction. The sequence came from a man aged 18-30 years in good health. Some clones in this sample may be carry-over from other donors' samples. DNA for the CDR3: TGTGCCAGCAGTTACTCGATAGGCAGGGTGGGGGAGCAGTACTTC. Its translation: CASSYSIGRVGEQYF.